The 22 T cell receptor beta chains below were found in one sample sequenced in a study of CD8 T cells in Susac syndrome. The RNA, roughly 0.5 to 1 ug, was put through reverse transcription using random hexamers. TCRdb called the immunoSEQ multiplex PCR reads again in MiXCR, with one record for every CDR3 protein. This sample has about 200,000 distinct CDR3 sequences; about 91% occur once, and the top ten carry 0.085% to 0.1%. The specimen sequenced was CD4+ T cells from PBMCs. These receptors were obtained from a human donor with Susac syndrome.

J is TRBJ2-1 and V is TRBV3-1, with D unclear. The germline V gene encodes CDR1 LGHDT and CDR2 YNNKEL (reference sequence). The CDR3 runs 15 residues. V was cut by 0 bases and J by 0 bases, with 6 bases left in between. This CDR3 is CASSQELSSYNEQFF. The CDR3 DNA follows: TGTGCCAGCAGCCAAGAACTGAGCTCCTACAATGAGCAGTTCTTC.

The chain employs TRBV12-3 or TRBV12-4 and TRBJ1-1, with D possibly matching TRBD1 (5 bases). The CDR3 extends over 14 amino acids. Trimming pared 6 bases from V and 1 base from J, leaving 12 bases between. CDR3 coding DNA: TGTGCCAGCAGGAGACTAGGACAGAACACTGAAGCTTTCTTT. This gives the protein CASRRLGQNTEAFF.

The genes are TRBV7-3 and TRBJ2-5; 9 bases agree with TRBD1. Germline-derived CDR1 and CDR2 are SGHTA and FQGTGA. The CDR3 totals 15 residues. V lost 4 bases, J lost 3 bases, and 6 bases stayed unmatched. CDR3 residues: CASSSPTGGKETQYF. CDR3 coding DNA: TGTGCCAGCAGCTCCCCGACAGGGGGTAAAGAGACCCAGTACTTC.

The chain couples TRBV7-2 to TRBJ1-2; D is unresolved. This CDR3 has 13 amino acids. Germline V gene data show CDR1 as SGHTA and CDR2 as FQGNSA. V was trimmed by 2 bases and J by 4 bases, leaving 8 bases between them. CDR3 DNA sequence: TGTGCCAGCAGCTTAACGGTGCGCTATGGCTACACCTTC. Protein: CASSLTVRYGYTF.

The chain uses TRBV28 and TRBJ2-3; possible D gene TRBD2, 5 bases. CDR1 and CDR2 from the germline V gene are MDHEN and SYDVKM. Trimming took off 6 bases at V and 6 bases at J, with 16 bases between the two ends. This CDR3 is 14 amino acids long. CDR3 loop: CASSFTRALDTQYF. CDR3 nucleotide sequence: TGTGCCAGCAGCTTCACTAGGGCCCTCGATACGCAGTATTTT.

The rearrangement uses TRBV20-1 and TRBJ1-1; 7 nucleotides agree with TRBD1. Germline V gene data show CDR1 as DFQATT and CDR2 as SNEGSKA (reference sequence). The CDR3 sequence is 14 residues long. The ends lost 3 bases at V and 2 bases at J; junction bases unmatched: 6. In DNA form, the CDR3 reads TGCAGTGCTAGCCGGGGACAGAGAAACACTGAAGCTTTCTTT. It yields the protein CSASRGQRNTEAFF.

This clonotype occurred once. V is TRBV3-1 and J is TRBJ2-3; no reliable D call. Germline values: CDR1 LGHDT, CDR2 YNNKEL (reference sequence). The CDR3 is 15 amino acids. Trimming removed 4 bases at V and 4 bases at J, with 15 bases between. This CDR3 reads CASSPDSLPPDTQYF. In DNA, the CDR3 is TGTGCCAGCAGCCCCGACTCGCTCCCCCCAGATACGCAGTATTTT.

The chain carries TRBV11-1 and TRBJ1-1, with unresolved D. Germline CDR1 and CDR2: SGHAT and FQDESV (reference sequence). Trimming pared 5 bases from V and 10 bases from J, leaving 11 bases between. This CDR3 has 11 residues. The CDR3 nucleotides read TGTGCCAGCAGCCCTGGCAGAAGAGCTTTCTTT. It is translated as CASSPGRRAFF.

The chain employs TRBV5-4 and TRBJ2-3; D remains ambiguous. V was cut by 0 bases and J by 2 bases, with 7 bases left in between. This CDR3 has 14 residues. CDR1 is SGHNT and CDR2 is YYREEE in the germline V gene (reference sequence). CDR3 in amino acids: CASSLEMPTDTQYF. The CDR3 nucleotides read TGTGCCAGCAGCTTGGAAATGCCCACAGATACGCAGTATTTT.

This chain links TRBV19 with TRBJ2-3; 10 nucleotides agree with TRBD1. The junction had 7 bases not matched to a gene; V was cut back by 8 bases and J by 5 bases. The CDR3 extends over 14 amino acids. Germline V CDR1 and CDR2: LNHDA, SQIVND (reference sequence). CDR3 protein: CASGDRGRGDTQYF. CDR3 in DNA: TGTGCCAGTGGAGACAGGGGGCGGGGAGATACGCAGTATTTT.

V gene TRBV5-1 combines with J gene TRBJ2-4; TRBD2 might be the D (7 bases). With 7 bases removed from V and 3 bases from J, the gap between germline ends came to 23 bases. Germline V gene lookup returns CDR1 SGHRS and CDR2 YFSETQ. This CDR3 is 17 amino acids long. CDR3 nucleotide sequence: TGCGCCAGCCGCCTCCAAACCTCGGGGGGACACAAAAACATTCAGTACTTC. It translates to CASRLQTSGGHKNIQYF.

The chain joins TRBV20-1 to TRBJ2-5, with 8 bases matching TRBD2. CDR1 DFQATT and CDR2 SNEGSKA come from the germline V gene (reference sequence). This CDR3 comprises 14 residues. V was pared by 1 base and J by 3 bases, with 4 bases of the junction left unmatched. CDR3 sequence (DNA): TGCAGTGCTAGAGCTGGGACTAGTAAAGAGACCCAGTACTTC. Translated: CSARAGTSKETQYF.

A single count supports this clonotype. The CDR3 bases are TGTGCCAGCAGCCAAGATCCAGGGCTGACGTCGGGGACTGAAGCTTTCTTT. Translated, it gives CASSQDPGLTSGTEAFF. The rearrangement uses TRBV3-1 and TRBJ1-1, with D tentatively TRBD1 (5 bases). This CDR3 has 17 residues. Germline values: CDR1 LGHDT, CDR2 YNNKEL (reference sequence). Between the trimmed V and J ends, which lost 0 bases and 5 bases, there was a span of 19 bases.

The V call is TRBV5-1, the J call TRBJ1-6; D call uncertain. V lost 0 bases and J 10 bases, leaving 14 bases between the germline ends. The CDR3 loop spans 15 amino acids. Germline V CDR1 and CDR2: SGHRS, YFSETQ. This CDR3 is CASSLAAPGISPLHF. The CDR3 bases are TGCGCCAGCAGCTTGGCAGCGCCGGGAATCTCACCCCTCCACTTT. Looking up the rest from reference TRBV5-1 and TRBJ1-6 gives the full variable domain: KAGVTQTPRYLIKTRGQQVTLSCSPISGHRSVSWYQQTPGQGLQFLFEYFSETQRNKGNFPGRFSGRQFSNSRSEMNVSTLELGDSALYLCASSLAAPGISPLHFGNGTRLTVT.

The rearrangement links TRBV4-2 to TRBJ1-5; 8 bases map to TRBD1. This CDR3 has 17 amino acids. With 4 bases clipped from V and 5 bases from J, the junction kept 13 bases outside the gene matches. Per the germline V gene, CDR1 is LGHNA and CDR2 is YNFKEQ. As DNA, the CDR3 is TGTGCCAGCAGCCCTGGAGAAGGACAGGGTGTACATCAGCCCCAGCATTTT. It is translated as CASSPGEGQGVHQPQHF.

The chain combines TRBV28 with TRBJ1-1, with D uncertain. Germline CDR1 reads MDHEN; CDR2 reads SYDVKM. CDR3 length equals 13 residues. Trimming shortened V by 6 bases and J by 0 bases, and 8 bases separated the two germline ends. CDR3 protein: CASRFRLNTEAFF. The CDR3 coding sequence is TGTGCCAGCAGATTTAGACTGAACACTGAAGCTTTCTTT.

The genes are TRBV12-3 or TRBV12-4 and TRBJ1-2; D not resolved. This CDR3 comprises 14 residues. V gave up 2 bases and J gave up 3 bases, with 10 bases separating them. The CDR3 region is CASSLSVPDYGYTF. In DNA, the CDR3 is TGTGCCAGCAGTTTATCCGTCCCAGACTATGGCTACACCTTC.

V usage is TRBV7-9 and J usage is TRBJ1-1; D is undetermined. The V gene's germline CDR1 is SEHNR and CDR2 FQNEAQ (reference sequence). Deletions cut 8 bases from V and 10 bases from J, with 20 bases between. CDR3 length: 13 residues. As DNA, the CDR3 is TGTGCCAGCGACGAGACGATTGGGAGTGGAGCTTTCTTT. Protein product: CASDETIGSGAFF.

The chain joins TRBV15 to TRBJ2-1; D may correspond to TRBD1 or TRBD2 (6 bases each). This CDR3 comprises 18 residues. Trimming removed 0 bases at V and 5 bases at J, with 20 bases between. Germline CDR1 reads LNHNV; CDR2 reads YYDKDF (reference sequence). CDR3 DNA sequence: TGTGCCACCAGCAGAGATATTGGCGGCAGGGGAGGTAACAATGAGCAGTTCTTC. It encodes CATSRDIGGRGGNNEQFF.

The rearrangement joins TRBV7-3 to TRBJ2-2; TRBD1 aligns across 9 bases. Germline CDR1 is SGHTA and CDR2 is FQGTGA. The V and J ends lost 1 base and 7 bases, in that order; junction bases with no gene match: 4. This CDR3 is built from 15 residues. CDR3 in amino acids: CASSLMGQGNGELFF. For the CDR3, the DNA is TGTGCCAGCAGCTTAATGGGACAGGGTAACGGGGAGCTGTTTTTT.

The chain is built from TRBV5-5 and TRBJ2-7; D unresolved. Germline values: CDR1 SGHKS, CDR2 YYEKEE (reference sequence). The CDR3 runs to 14 residues. V lost 2 bases and J lost 1, with 10 bases in between. The chain's CDR3 is CASSFGPSSYEQYF. The CDR3 nucleotides read TGTGCCAGCAGCTTTGGTCCTTCGTCCTACGAGCAGTACTTC.

The rearrangement links TRBV3-1 to TRBJ1-1, with TRBD1 identical over 7 bases. There are 13 residues in the CDR3. Germline CDR1 reads LGHDT; CDR2 reads YNNKEL (reference sequence). V lost 4 bases to trimming and J lost 11 bases; unmatched junction nucleotides: 10. The CDR3 region is CASSLYRGSDAFF. The CDR3 DNA sequence: TGTGCCAGCAGCCTCTACAGGGGAAGCGACGCTTTCTTT. The whole variable domain, filled in from reference TRBV3-1 and TRBJ1-1, reads DTAVSQTPKYLVTQMGNDKSIKCEQNLGHDTMYWYKQDSKKFLKIMFSYNNKELIINETVPNRFSPKSPDKAHLNLHINSLELGDSAVYFCASSLYRGSDAFFGQGTRLTVV.